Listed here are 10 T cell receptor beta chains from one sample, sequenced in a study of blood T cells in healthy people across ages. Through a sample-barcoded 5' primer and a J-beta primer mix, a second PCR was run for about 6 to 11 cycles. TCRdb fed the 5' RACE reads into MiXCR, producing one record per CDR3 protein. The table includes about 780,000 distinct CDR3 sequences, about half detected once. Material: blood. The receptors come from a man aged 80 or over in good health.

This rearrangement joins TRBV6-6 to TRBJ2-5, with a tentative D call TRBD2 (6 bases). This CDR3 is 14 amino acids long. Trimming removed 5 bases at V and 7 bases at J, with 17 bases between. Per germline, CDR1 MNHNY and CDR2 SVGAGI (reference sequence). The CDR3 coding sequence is TGTGCCAGCAGTCACGGGGACCCGCGGGGGACCCAGTACTTC. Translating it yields CASSHGDPRGTQYF.

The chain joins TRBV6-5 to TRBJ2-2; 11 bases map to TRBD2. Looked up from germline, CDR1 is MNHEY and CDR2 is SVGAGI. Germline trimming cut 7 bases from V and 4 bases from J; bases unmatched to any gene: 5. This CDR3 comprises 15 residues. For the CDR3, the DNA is TGTGCCAGCACGCGACTAGCGGGAAGCACCGGGGAGCTGTTTTTT. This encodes CASTRLAGSTGELFF.

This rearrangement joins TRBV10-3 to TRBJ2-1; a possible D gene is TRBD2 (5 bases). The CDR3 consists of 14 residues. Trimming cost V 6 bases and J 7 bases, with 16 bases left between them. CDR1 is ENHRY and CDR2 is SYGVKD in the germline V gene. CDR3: CAISAEGTRNEQFF. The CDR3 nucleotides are TGTGCCATCAGCGCAGAGGGAACTCGGAATGAGCAGTTCTTC.

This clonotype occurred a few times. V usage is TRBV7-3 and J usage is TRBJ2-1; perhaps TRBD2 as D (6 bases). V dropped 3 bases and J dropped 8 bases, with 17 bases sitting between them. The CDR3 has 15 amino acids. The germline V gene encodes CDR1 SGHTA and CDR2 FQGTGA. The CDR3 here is CASSFTGLQGHEQFF. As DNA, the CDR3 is TGTGCCAGCAGCTTCACGGGACTTCAAGGCCATGAGCAGTTCTTC.

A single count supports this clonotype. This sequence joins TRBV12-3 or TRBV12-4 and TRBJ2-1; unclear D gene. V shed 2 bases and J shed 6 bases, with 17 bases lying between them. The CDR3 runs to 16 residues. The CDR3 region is CASSLRDGLLPNEQFF. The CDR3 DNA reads TGTGCCAGCAGTTTAAGGGATGGCCTACTTCCCAATGAGCAGTTCTTC.

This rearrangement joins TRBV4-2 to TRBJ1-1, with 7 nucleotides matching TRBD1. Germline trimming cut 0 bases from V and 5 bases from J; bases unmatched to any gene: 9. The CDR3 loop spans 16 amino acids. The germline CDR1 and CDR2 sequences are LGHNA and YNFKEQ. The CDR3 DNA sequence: TGTGCCAGCAGCCAAGAAGTGGAACAGGGGAATACTGAAGCTTTCTTT. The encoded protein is CASSQEVEQGNTEAFF.

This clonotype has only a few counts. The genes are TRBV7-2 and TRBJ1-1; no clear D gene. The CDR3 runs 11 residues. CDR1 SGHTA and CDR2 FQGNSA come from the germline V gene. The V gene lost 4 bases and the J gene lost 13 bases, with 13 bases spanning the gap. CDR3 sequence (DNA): TGTGCCAGCAGCTCCCTGTTGAGGTTTTTCTTT. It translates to CASSSLLRFFF.

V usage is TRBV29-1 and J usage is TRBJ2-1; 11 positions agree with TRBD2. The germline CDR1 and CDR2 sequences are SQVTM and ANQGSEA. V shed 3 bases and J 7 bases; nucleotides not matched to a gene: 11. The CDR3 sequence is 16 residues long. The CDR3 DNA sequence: TGCAGCGTTGATGATACCACTAGCGGGAGATGGAATGAGCAGTTCTTC. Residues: CSVDDTTSGRWNEQFF.

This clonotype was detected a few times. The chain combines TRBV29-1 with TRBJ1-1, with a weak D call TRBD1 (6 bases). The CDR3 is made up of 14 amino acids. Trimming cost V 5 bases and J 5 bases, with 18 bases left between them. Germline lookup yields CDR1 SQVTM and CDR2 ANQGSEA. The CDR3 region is CSVQRGGAGTEAFF. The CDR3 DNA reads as TGCAGCGTTCAAAGGGGGGGCGCGGGGACTGAAGCTTTCTTT.

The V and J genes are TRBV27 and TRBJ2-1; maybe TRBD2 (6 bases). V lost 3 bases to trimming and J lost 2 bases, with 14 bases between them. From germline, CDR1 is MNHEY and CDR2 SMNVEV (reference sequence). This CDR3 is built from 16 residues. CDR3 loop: CASSFIGAGPYNEQFF. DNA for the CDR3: TGTGCCAGCAGTTTCATCGGCGCGGGGCCCTACAATGAGCAGTTCTTC.